The 7 T cell receptor beta chains presented below share a single source sample, sequenced in a study of blood T cell repertoires in COVID-19. Sequenced by immunoSEQ multiplex PCR; TCRdb stores in-frame clones only, minus some. The sample holds fewer than 250,000 clones; roughly nine tenths are singletons and the top ten take about 1.7%. The sequencing sample was made of peripheral blood. These receptors came from a man between 70 and 80 years old with acute or convalescent COVID-19.

The chain employs TRBV5-6 and TRBJ1-5; D might be TRBD1 (5 bases). Germline lookup yields CDR1 SGHDT and CDR2 YYEEEE. V lost 4 bases, J lost 7 bases, and 18 bases lay in between. CDR3 length: 15 amino acids. CDR3 sequence: CASSEGPGEGQPQHF. CDR3 bases: TGTGCCAGCAGCGAGGGTCCCGGGGAGGGGCAGCCCCAGCATTTT.

V usage is TRBV19 and J usage is TRBJ1-1; D unclear. Germline loops: CDR1 LNHDA, CDR2 SQIVND (reference sequence). V was trimmed by 6 bases and J by 1 base, leaving 9 bases between them. The CDR3 covers 13 residues. The CDR3 DNA reads TGTGCCAGTAGCAACAAACAGAACACTGAAGCTTTCTTT. Its protein is CASSNKQNTEAFF.

The chain carries TRBV5-4 and TRBJ1-1; weak D call: TRBD1 (6 bases). The V gene lost 1 base and the J gene lost 4 bases, with 11 bases spanning the gap. CDR1 and CDR2 (germline): SGHNT, YYREEE (reference sequence). This CDR3 has 14 amino acids. The CDR3 loop is CASSLRQAGTEAFF. The CDR3 DNA reads as TGTGCCAGCAGCTTGCGACAGGCAGGCACTGAAGCTTTCTTT.

The chain recombines TRBV19 with TRBJ1-6; D is perhaps TRBD1 (6 bases). This CDR3 is built from 16 residues. Germline V gene sequence: CDR1 LNHDA, CDR2 SQIVND (reference sequence). V dropped 8 bases and J dropped 2 bases, with 16 bases sitting between them. The CDR3 protein is CASRRIGQTYNSPLHF. Written as DNA, the CDR3 is TGTGCCAGTCGTCGAATAGGACAGACCTATAATTCACCCCTCCACTTT.

CDR3: CASSHETAYNEQFF. In DNA form, the CDR3 reads TGCGCCAGCAGCCACGAGACAGCCTACAATGAGCAGTTCTTC. V gene TRBV5-1 combines with J gene TRBJ2-1, with D possibly matching TRBD1 (5 bases). Germline V gives CDR1 SGHRS, CDR2 YFSETQ. Trimming removed 4 bases at V and 2 bases at J, with 10 bases between. This CDR3 is built from 14 residues.

This clone was seen just once. The chain has TRBV4-2 and TRBJ1-2, with 8 bases lining up with TRBD1. Germline CDR1 LGHNA, CDR2 YNFKEQ. V was clipped by 0 bases and J by 7 bases; unmatched bases: 10. The CDR3 is made up of 16 amino acids. In DNA, the CDR3 is TGTGCCAGCAGCCAAGAAGGAGCAGGGGGCAGCAGTGGCTACACCTTC. This gives the protein CASSQEGAGGSSGYTF.

V usage is TRBV20-1 and J usage is TRBJ1-3; D ambiguous. CDR3 size: 14 residues. The V end was cut by 3 bases, the J end by 2 bases, with 11 bases between. In germline, CDR1 is DFQATT, CDR2 SNEGSKA (reference sequence). This CDR3 is CSASAGMAGNTIYF. The CDR3 coding sequence is TGCAGTGCTAGTGCGGGGATGGCTGGAAACACCATATATTTT.